These 32 T cell receptor beta chains originate from one sample sequenced in a study of technical replicates of blood from a handful of donors. The data were produced by immunoSEQ multiplex PCR, yet TCRdb's version contains in-frame clones alone and is incomplete. The sample lists around 100,000 clones, approximately 96% occurring once. Sample: T cells isolated from PBMCs. All receptors come from a human donor in good health.

The CDR3 region is CATSRPHGLMNTEAFF. CDR3 coding DNA: TGTGCCACCAGCAGACCCCACGGTCTCATGAACACTGAAGCTTTCTTT. This sequence joins TRBV15 and TRBJ1-1; no firm D call. The CDR3 contains 16 residues. CDR1 is LNHNV, CDR2 YYDKDF, per germline (reference sequence). V was shortened by 2 bases and J by 0 bases, with 13 bases between the two germline ends.

This clone was seen a single time. The chain links TRBV7-2 to TRBJ2-5; D might be TRBD1 (6 bases). The germline gives CDR1 SGHTA, CDR2 FQGNSA. CDR3 length: 14 residues. The V and J ends lost 5 bases and 1 base respectively, with 11 bases between them. The DNA for the CDR3 is TGTGCCAGCAGCCCCTACAGGGTCCAAGAGACCCAGTACTTC. Translation gives CASSPYRVQETQYF.

The chain employs TRBV9 and TRBJ2-7; D is unresolved. Between the trimmed V and J ends, which lost 3 bases and 3 bases, there was a span of 7 bases. This CDR3 contains 12 residues. CDR1 SGDLS and CDR2 YYNGEE come from the germline V gene. Here the CDR3 DNA reads TGTGCCAGCAGCGGGAGAGGCTACGAGCAGTACTTC. Amino acid sequence: CASSGRGYEQYF. The whole variable domain, filled in from reference TRBV9 and TRBJ2-7, reads DSGVTQTPKHLITATGQRVTLRCSPRSGDLSVYWYQQSLDQGLQFLIQYYNGEERAKGNILERFSAQQFPDLHSELNLSSLELGDSALYFCASSGRGYEQYFGPGTRLTVT.

This rearrangement joins TRBV7-7 to TRBJ1-1, with TRBD1 matching over 7 bases. The CDR3 totals 13 residues. CDR1 SSHAT and CDR2 FNYEAQ come from the germline V gene (reference sequence). CDR3 sequence (DNA): TGTGCTAGTGCACAGGGGTTGAACACTGAAGCTTTCTTT. Its translation is CASAQGLNTEAFF. The variable domain in full, with the rest retrieved from reference TRBV7-7 and TRBJ1-1, is GAGVSQSPRYKVTKRGQDVTLRCDPISSHATLYWYQQALGQGPEFLTYFNYEAQPDKSGLPSDRFSAERPEGSISTLTIQRTEQRDSAMYRCASAQGLNTEAFFGQGTRLTVV.

The genes are TRBV6-5 and TRBJ2-7; D gene ambiguous. Deletions cut 6 bases from V and 3 bases from J, with 9 bases between. Looked up from germline, CDR1 is MNHEY and CDR2 is SVGAGI. There are 12 residues in the CDR3. The CDR3 coding sequence is TGTGCCAGCAGCCAGAACAGCTACGAGCAGTACTTC. Protein: CASSQNSYEQYF.

This chain uses TRBV5-6 with TRBJ1-2; TRBD1 matches 7 bases. The CDR3 runs to 12 residues. V lost 2 bases to trimming and J lost 8 bases; unmatched junction nucleotides: 3. Germline CDR1 reads SGHDT; CDR2 reads YYEEEE. The CDR3 region has the DNA TGTGCCAGCAGCTTTACAGGGGACGGCTACACCTTC. Its translation: CASSFTGDGYTF.

This chain joins TRBV27 and TRBJ1-4; possibly TRBD1 for D (6 bases). Trimming pared 5 bases from V and 5 bases from J, leaving 18 bases between. From germline, CDR1 is MNHEY and CDR2 SMNVEV (reference sequence). This CDR3 comprises 16 residues. The CDR3 nucleotides read TGTGCCAGCAGTCTACTGTGGACAGAGCAGAATGAAAAACTGTTTTTT. Translation: CASSLLWTEQNEKLFF.

This sequence joins TRBV21-1 and TRBJ1-2; the table's D call, TRBD1, has no DNA check behind it. TRBV21-1 is shown as a pseudogene. This CDR3 is 15 amino acids long. The CDR3 here is CASSKRRGGQGGYTF. The CDR3 DNA is TGTGCCAGCAGCAAAAGGAGGGGGGGACAGGGAGGCTACACCTTC.

The chain joins TRBV6-5 to TRBJ2-1; D might be TRBD2 (6 bases). Germline CDR1 MNHEY, CDR2 SVGAGI. This CDR3 is built from 15 residues. Between the trimmed V and J ends, which lost 6 bases and 0 bases, there was a span of 12 bases. The CDR3 reads CASSLAESSYNEQFF. The CDR3 DNA is TGTGCCAGCAGCTTAGCGGAGAGCTCCTACAATGAGCAGTTCTTC.

The count of this clone is one. This chain joins TRBV5-8 and TRBJ2-2; TRBD1 matches 10 bases. V lost 4 bases and J lost 0; bases outside the gene matches: 12. CDR3 length equals 19 residues. Germline values: CDR1 SGHTS, CDR2 YDEGEE. The CDR3: CASSVGQGGMSPNTGELFF. The CDR3, as DNA: TGTGCCAGCAGCGTTGGACAGGGGGGGATGAGCCCGAACACCGGGGAGCTGTTTTTT.

The chain carries TRBV28 and TRBJ2-7; possible D gene TRBD1, 6 bases. The CDR3 spans 14 residues. V was trimmed by 5 bases and J by 1 base, leaving 12 bases between them. The germline V gene encodes CDR1 MDHEN and CDR2 SYDVKM. CDR3 DNA sequence: TGTGCCAGCAGTCCAGGGGATGCGTCCTACGAGCAGTACTTC. It specifies CASSPGDASYEQYF.

The V call is TRBV19, the J call TRBJ2-1, with TRBD1 as a possible D gene (6 bases). The CDR3 spans 14 residues. Germline V gene sequence: CDR1 LNHDA, CDR2 SQIVND (reference sequence). With 7 bases removed from V and 8 bases from J, the gap between germline ends came to 18 bases. The CDR3 DNA follows: TGTGCCAGTAACCAGCAGGGGATAGTCGATGAGCAGTTCTTC. This translates into CASNQQGIVDEQFF.

Only one count was recorded for this clone. The chain combines TRBV28 with TRBJ1-2; no clear D. This CDR3 has 11 residues. The germline V and J ends were trimmed by 8 bases and 4 bases, with 8 bases remaining between them. Germline V CDR1 and CDR2: MDHEN, SYDVKM. CDR3 protein: CASLGIYGYTF. In DNA, the CDR3 is TGTGCCAGCCTAGGCATCTATGGCTACACCTTC.

This sequence joins TRBV29-1 and TRBJ2-2; D is unresolved. Germline values: CDR1 SQVTM, CDR2 ANQGSEA. Trimming stripped 7 bases from V and 1 base from J, with 7 bases between. The CDR3 runs to 12 residues. CDR3 sequence (DNA): TGCAGCGCTATACGGAACACCGGGGAGCTGTTTTTT. It is translated as CSAIRNTGELFF.

Only one count was recorded for this clone. This chain uses TRBV28 with TRBJ1-1, with 10 nucleotides matching TRBD1. The CDR3 is 18 residues long. J was trimmed by 1 base and V by 8 bases; bases with no gene match: 16. Germline CDR1 and CDR2: MDHEN and SYDVKM. CDR3 in amino acids: CASHPPGTGVLGNTEAFF. The DNA of the CDR3 is TGTGCCAGCCACCCCCCCGGGACAGGGGTTTTAGGGAACACTGAAGCTTTCTTT. Complete variable domain (other parts from reference TRBV28 and TRBJ1-1): DVKVTQSSRYLVKRTGEKVFLECVQDMDHENMFWYRQDPGLGLRLIYFSYDVKMKEKGDIPEGYSVSREKKERFSLILESASTNQTSMYLCASHPPGTGVLGNTEAFFGQGTRLTVV.

The chain couples TRBV6-5 to TRBJ1-5; D remains ambiguous. Germline assignment: CDR1 MNHEY and CDR2 SVGAGI. V was cut by 5 bases and J by 2 bases, with 10 bases left in between. This CDR3 is built from 14 residues. The CDR3 DNA reads TGTGCCAGCAGTGAGGCTTCAGGCAATCAGCCCCAGCATTTT. This gives the protein CASSEASGNQPQHF.

The chain has TRBV11-1 and TRBJ2-4; no definite D call. The CDR3 spans 14 residues. V was clipped by 2 bases and J by 6 bases, with 11 bases between them. In germline, CDR1 is SGHAT, CDR2 FQDESV (reference sequence). The CDR3 is CASSLSETGNIQYF. DNA of the CDR3: TGTGCCAGCAGCTTATCGGAGACTGGAAACATTCAGTACTTC.

The rearrangement uses TRBV5-1 and TRBJ1-2; D unclear. The CDR3 contains 14 residues. Trimming stripped 0 bases from V and 6 bases from J, with 12 bases between. Germline loops: CDR1 SGHRS, CDR2 YFSETQ. The CDR3 DNA follows: TGCGCCAGCAGCTTGGGTTCGGGGTTCGATGGCTACACCTTC. Residues: CASSLGSGFDGYTF.

The CDR3 is CATSRPDSTGELFF. The CDR3 nucleotides are TGTGCCACCAGCAGACCTGACAGCACCGGGGAGCTGTTTTTT. The V call is TRBV15, the J call TRBJ2-2; tentative D call: TRBD1 (5 bases). The CDR3 has 14 residues. Between the trimmed V and J ends, which lost 2 bases and 4 bases, there was a span of 8 bases. From germline, CDR1 is LNHNV and CDR2 YYDKDF (reference sequence).

This clone showed up just once. The chain is built from TRBV7-6 and TRBJ2-3, with D possibly being TRBD1 (6 bases). Germline V CDR1 and CDR2: SGHVS, FNYEAQ. Trimming shortened V by 5 bases and J by 3 bases, and 18 bases separated the two germline ends. This CDR3 spans 16 amino acids. The CDR3 DNA reads TGTGCCAGCAGCCGGTATGGACGGACAGAAACAGATACGCAGTATTTT. This translates into CASSRYGRTETDTQYF.

The chain links TRBV25-1 to TRBJ1-1, with D possibly matching TRBD1 (5 bases). The length of the CDR3 is 13 residues. Per germline, CDR1 MGHDK and CDR2 SYGVNS. Trimming took off 9 bases at V and 2 bases at J, with 13 bases between the two ends. Written as DNA, the CDR3 is TGTGCCAGTACCCGAGGGACTAACACTGAAGCTTTCTTT. Residues: CASTRGTNTEAFF.

This chain uses TRBV10-1 with TRBJ2-7, with TRBD2 as a possible D gene (5 bases). The CDR3 has 14 amino acids. The germline CDR1 and CDR2 sequences are WNHNN and SYGVQD (reference sequence). Trimming pared 2 bases from V and 0 bases from J, leaving 8 bases between. The CDR3 sequence is CASSEKAGSYEQYF. The CDR3 DNA reads as TGCGCCAGCAGTGAGAAGGCGGGCTCCTACGAGCAGTACTTC.

The chain links TRBV5-6 to TRBJ2-4; perhaps TRBD1 as D (5 bases). Germline V gene sequence: CDR1 SGHDT, CDR2 YYEEEE. V lost 6 bases and J lost 6, with 19 bases in between. The CDR3 length is 15 residues. The CDR3 sequence is CASNTNSGLGNIQYF. Written as DNA, the CDR3 is TGTGCCAGCAACACCAACTCAGGGCTAGGAAACATTCAGTACTTC. The full variable domain, its missing parts supplied by reference TRBV5-6 and TRBJ2-4, is DAGVTQSPTHLIKTRGQQVTLRCSPKSGHDTVSWYQQALGQGPQFIFQYYEEEERQRGNFPDRFSGHQFPNYSSELNVNALLLGDSALYLCASNTNSGLGNIQYFGAGTRLSVL.

The V call is TRBV7-2, the J call TRBJ1-3, with D perhaps matching TRBD1 (6 bases). CDR1 SGHTA and CDR2 FQGNSA come from the germline V gene. The CDR3 length is 16 residues. Trimming took off 2 bases at V and 0 bases at J, with 11 bases between the two ends. The CDR3 DNA is TGTGCCAGCAGCTTACGGGGGGCCAGCTCTGGAAACACCATATATTTT. Its protein product is CASSLRGASSGNTIYF.

The CDR3 reads CASSEIRGLDTEAFF. CDR3 DNA sequence: TGTGCCAGCAGCGAAATCAGGGGGCTAGACACTGAAGCTTTCTTT. V and J are TRBV11-2 and TRBJ1-1, with TRBD1 matching 8 bases. This CDR3 comprises 15 residues. From germline, CDR1 is SGHAT and CDR2 FQNNGV. V lost 5 bases, J lost 3 bases, and 8 bases stayed unmatched.

The chain uses TRBV27 and TRBJ1-5, with D possibly TRBD1 on 6 matching bases. The germline V gene encodes CDR1 MNHEY and CDR2 SMNVEV (reference sequence). This CDR3 has 16 residues. Trimming removed 4 bases at V and 3 bases at J, with 16 bases between. CDR3: CASSSIVGHSNQPQHF. The CDR3 DNA reads TGTGCCAGCAGTTCCATAGTGGGACACTCCAATCAGCCCCAGCATTTT.

In this sample, this clone turned up once. The genes are TRBV9 and TRBJ2-6; 7 positions match TRBD1. The V segment lost 4 bases and the J segment 1 base; nucleotides outside the gene matches: 11. This CDR3 has 18 residues. CDR1 is SGDLS and CDR2 is YYNGEE in the germline V gene. CDR3: CASSLIADRNSGANVLTF. DNA of the CDR3: TGTGCCAGCAGCCTAATTGCGGACAGGAATTCTGGGGCCAACGTCCTGACTTTC.

The chain carries TRBV9 and TRBJ2-5; TRBD2 aligns across 13 bases. Germline V gene sequence: CDR1 SGDLS, CDR2 YYNGEE. Trimming at V came to 4 bases and at J to 5 bases, leaving 8 bases not matched to a gene. This CDR3 spans 16 amino acids. CDR3 coding DNA: TGTGCCAGCAGCCCCGGACTAGCGGGAGTGAGGGAGACCCAGTACTTC. Translated, it gives CASSPGLAGVRETQYF.

CDR3 sequence reads: CASSFLKSSYEQYF. The CDR3 DNA is TGTGCCAGCAGCTTCCTCAAGAGCTCCTACGAGCAGTACTTC. This chain connects TRBV7-2 to TRBJ2-7; D gene uncertain. The germline CDR1 and CDR2 sequences are SGHTA and FQGNSA. This CDR3 has 14 residues. Between the trimmed V and J ends, which lost 3 bases and 0 bases, there was a span of 9 bases.

This clone appeared a single time. V usage is TRBV19 and J usage is TRBJ1-4, with 9 bases identical to TRBD1. Unmatched junction bases numbered 9, after V lost 5 bases and J lost 8 bases. The CDR3 is made up of 15 amino acids. Germline lookup yields CDR1 LNHDA and CDR2 SQIVND (reference sequence). The CDR3 sequence: CASSVRDRVGEKLFF. The CDR3 nucleotides read TGTGCCAGTAGTGTCCGGGACAGGGTAGGAGAAAAACTGTTTTTT.

This clone has only one observation. V and J are TRBV15 and TRBJ1-4; D is perhaps TRBD1 (5 bases). CDR3 size: 16 residues. The V gene lost 0 bases and the J gene lost 4 bases, with 12 bases spanning the gap. Germline loops: CDR1 LNHNV, CDR2 YYDKDF (reference sequence). The CDR3 nucleotides read TGTGCCACCAGCAGAGATTTTCAGGGTGGTAATGAAAAACTGTTTTTT. Translating it yields CATSRDFQGGNEKLFF.

This clone was observed once. The genes are TRBV7-7 and TRBJ2-5; D unclear. CDR1 is SSHAT, CDR2 FNYEAQ, per germline (reference sequence). The ends were cut back, 1 base at V and 1 base at J, with 7 bases in the middle. CDR3 length: 14 residues. The CDR3 bases are TGTGCCAGCAGCTTAGAGCAGGCCCAAGAGACCCAGTACTTC. It codes for CASSLEQAQETQYF.